Listed below are T cell receptor beta chains from one sample, sequenced in a study of T cells in Graves' hyperthyroidism and ophthalmopathy. Each CDR3 protein is one row after TCRdb ran MiXCR on the multiplex PCR reads. The sample yields 450,000 to 550,000 distinct CDR3 sequences, roughly a quarter seen once. Sequences were obtained from blood. The receptors were sampled from a woman in her twenties or thirties with Graves' ophthalmopathy. Both conserved end residues are part of each CDR3. D genes are given only for firm matches. Size values are once, few and many counts, or a class for expanded clones, and some rows have none.

d_call | cdr3_length | j_call | v_call | clone_size | cdr3_nt | cdr3_aa
. | 14 | TRBJ2-7 | TRBV28 | . | TGTGCCAGCACCCCCCCCATGCACACCGGCGAGCAGTACTTC | CASTPPMHTGEQYF
TRBD1 | 13 | TRBJ1-2 | TRBV20-1 | many | TGCAGTGCCAGGACAGGGGACTACTATGGCTACACCTTC | CSARTGDYYGYTF
. | 14 | TRBJ2-7 | TRBV6-5 | many | TGTGCCAGCAGAGCAACCGGGACGCTCTACGAGCAGTACTTC | CASRATGTLYEQYF
. | 16 | TRBJ2-7 | TRBV12-3/TRBV12-4 | few | TGTGCCAGCAGTTTAGTTGGGGGGTTTGGTTCCTACGAGCAGTACTTC | CASSLVGGFGSYEQYF
TRBD2 | 16 | TRBJ2-5 | TRBV28 | few | TGTGCCAGCACCACAGGGACTAGCGGGAGACAAGAGACCCAGTACTTC | CASTTGTSGRQETQYF
. | 13 | TRBJ1-2 | TRBV4-1 | . | TGCGCCAGCAGCCAAGGTCCAGTTTATGGCTACACCTTC | CASSQGPVYGYTF
. | 11 | TRBJ1-1 | TRBV3-1 | few | TGTGCCAGCAGCCAGAATCTTGTCGCTTTCTTT | CASSQNLVAFF
. | 14 | TRBJ2-6 | TRBV4-1 | many | TGCGCCAGCAGCCAGGGGGCTGGGGCCAACGTCCTGACTTTC | CASSQGAGANVLTF
. | 15 | TRBJ2-4 | TRBV28 | many | TGTGCCAGCAGTTTCCCTTCTTTTGCCAAAAACATTCAGTACTTC | CASSFPSFAKNIQYF
TRBD1 | 14 | TRBJ1-1 | TRBV6-1 | many | TGTGCCAGCAGCGCCGGGACAGGGGACACTGAAGCTTTCTTT | CASSAGTGDTEAFF
. | 17 | TRBJ1-3 | TRBV11-2 | many | TGTGCCAGCAGCTTAGTGAGAGGATCGACCTCTGGAAACACCATATATTTT | CASSLVRGSTSGNTIYF
. | 18 | TRBJ1-5 | TRBV19 | many | TGTGCCAGTAGTATAGATTACGGTGTAGAAGGGCTCGGACAGCCCCAGCATTTT | CASSIDYGVEGLGQPQHF
. | 14 | TRBJ1-5 | TRBV27 | many | TGTGCCAGCAGTTTATGGGGTACGGGTCAGCCCCAGCATTTT | CASSLWGTGQPQHF